This paragraph reports one TCR beta chain. The clone's antigen remains unknown. The sample holds no much larger clone one base away, and base qualities are not on file. Each collaborating institution followed its own protocols to collect whole blood in K2EDTA tubes. For TCRbeta analysis, collaborators shipped samples in one of three forms: frozen whole blood, isolated PBMCs, or DNA extracted from either of those sample types. The immunoSEQ Assay, a bias-controlled multiplex PCR, was used to amplify TCRbeta CDR3 regions from genomic DNA. Per the authors' processing: Within the assay, amplification of reference gene primers was used to estimate how many nucleated cells each sample contained. Sequence reads were collapsed and filtered to measure the absolute abundance of every unique TCRbeta CDR3 rearrangement. Productive Simpson clonality was computed per sample as the square root of Simpson's diversity index over productive rearrangements. TCRdb took over this immuneACCESS table, retaining in-frame rearrangements with V and J assigned. Such tables are incomplete; in checked studies, under half of the missing clones stem from an unresolved V gene, and the remainder is unexplained. V and J calls and clone size are as listed in that table; D and trimming were resolved from the DNA. The sample data list about 100,000 clones, and 85% of these were observed just once. The ten largest clonotypes hold 10% to 15% of the sample.

The data originate from a study of blood T cell repertoires in COVID-19 (dated by TCRdb to the early 2020s). For the study in its entirety: Collaborator samples came from the United States, Italy and Spain and covered acute and convalescent phases of COVID-19. The material from the prospective study consisted of cDNA or gDNA derived from T cells, B-cell-depleted T cells, or PBMCs. The dataset comprised deeply sampled blood TCRbeta repertoires from subjects exposed to, actively infected with, or recovered from COVID-19. The repertoires were released in a freely available public database meant as a resource for research on the immune response to SARS-CoV-2. Samples were obtained from the ongoing ImmuneRACE study (first 160 participants) and from about 1,300 subjects provided by 6 global collaborators. Nearly every sample came with metadata listing a de-identified subject ID, COVID-19 status, age in years and sex. HLA class I and class II types, where available, came from metadata supplied by the sample provider rather than from assay-based typing.

CDR1 and CDR2 (SGHRS, YFSETQ) derive from the germline V gene. V loses 0 bases of germline sequence and J loses 6 bases, and the interval between the two ends is 13 bases. The CDR3 runs 15 amino acids, cysteine and phenylalanine included. Of all the DNA, just the CDR3 is kept, 45 bases in frame from base 1. General study outcomes and caveats: The quantity of clinical and demographic metadata differed by source and by participant and was supplied without curation.

This clonotype originated in a human donor in a cohort sampled during active COVID-19. The chain is made from TRBV5-1 and TRBJ2-1; no D gene can be assigned with confidence. Sequenced sample: peripheral blood. For the CDR3, the sequence is CASSLDPGAGNEQFF. The sequenced DNA is TGCGCCAGCAGCTTGGATCCGGGTGCTGGCAATGAGCAGTTCTTC.